This TCR beta chain was identified during a study of blood T cell repertoires in COVID-19 (dated by TCRdb to the early 2020s). For the study in its entirety: The collaborator samples originated in the United States, Italy and Spain and spanned the acute and convalescent phases of COVID-19. Deeply sampled blood TCRbeta repertoires from subjects exposed to, actively infected with, or recovered from COVID-19 were included in the dataset. Where available, HLA class I and class II types were taken from metadata supplied by the sample provider and were not determined by assay-based typing. The repertoires were released in a freely available public database meant as a resource for research on the immune response to SARS-CoV-2. The sample metadata nearly always contained a de-identified subject ID, COVID-19 status, age in years and sex. Samples came from the ongoing ImmuneRACE study (first 160 participants) plus 1,254 subjects from 6 global collaborators. The prospective study material was composed of cDNA or gDNA derived from T cells, B-cell-depleted T cells, or PBMCs.

Findings and caveats that apply to the study as a whole: How much clinical and demographic metadata was included differed by source and by participant, and the metadata was provided uncurated.

Each collaborating institution followed its own protocols to collect whole blood in K2EDTA tubes. For TCRbeta analysis, collaborators shipped samples as frozen whole blood, isolated PBMCs, or DNA extracted from either of those sample types. CDR1 and CDR2 are drawn from the germline V gene: SGHAT, FQNNGV. Including the terminal cysteine and phenylalanine, the CDR3 comprises 14 residues. Kept here is only the CDR3 DNA, which spans 42 bases and is read in frame from base 1. The germline ends are 7 bases apart after V is trimmed by 1 base and J by 4 bases. This clone was detected once. It has no known antigen specificity. No much larger clone exists at a distance of one base, and base qualities are not known. TCRbeta CDR3 regions were amplified from genomic DNA using the immunoSEQ Assay, a bias-controlled multiplex PCR. Processing in the source paper ran as follows. The number of nucleated cells in each sample was estimated from the amplification of reference gene primers within the assay. To quantify the absolute abundance of each unique TCRbeta CDR3 rearrangement, sequence reads were collapsed and filtered. Productive Simpson clonality was computed per sample as the square root of Simpson's diversity index over productive rearrangements. Entries here come from immuneACCESS through TCRdb and include only in-frame sequences with V and J called. Some clones fail to appear in such tables; in the studies checked, an unresolved V gene covers under half of the shortfall, and the cause of the remainder is unknown. V and J calls and clone size come straight from that table; D and trimming were deduced from the DNA. For this sample there are about 90,000 clones; roughly four fifths appear just once. The ten largest clones represent roughly 6.3% of the sample.

This TCR derives from a man aged 55-75 years with acute or convalescent COVID-19. The sequence links TRBV11-2 to TRBJ1-4, with a weak D call of TRBD1 (5 bases match). Sequencing used peripheral blood. CDR3 reads: CASSLGQLNEKLFF. The bases are TGTGCCAGCAGCTTAGGACAGCTTAATGAAAAACTGTTTTTT.